This TCR beta chain was profiled in a study of blood T cells in healthy people across ages (dated by TCRdb to the mid-2010s). In the study overall: Template switching captured roughly one uniquely barcoded TCR beta cDNA molecule per two T cells in model experiments. Two additional independent replicas of 1 million unique cDNA reads from the same blood draw were analyzed for two donors (one aged 18 to 30 and one aged 80 or older). Using deep sequencing normalized with unique cDNA molecular identifiers, the study measured how TCR beta repertoire diversity changes with age. Four age groups were formed from the donors: young (average 16 years), middle-aged (approximately 39), aged (about 62) and long-lived (82).

CDR1 and CDR2 were assigned from the germline V gene as ENHRY and SYGVKD. The CDR3 measures 14 amino acids from cysteine to phenylalanine. Only the CDR3 portion is preserved as DNA: 42 bases, with reading frame beginning at the first base. V drops 10 bases and J drops 4 bases, leaving 19 bases in between. A few counts support this clonotype. Its antigen target is currently unknown. Base qualities were left out, and no much larger clone turns up one base away. Donors were 39 systemically healthy Caucasian individuals from Russia aged roughly 6 to 90 years. Each donor gave 8 to 10 milliliters of peripheral blood, drawn into EDTA-treated Vacutainer tubes. Ficoll-Paque density-gradient centrifugation was used to isolate PBMCs, with at least 6 million obtained per sample. Trizol reagent was used to extract total RNA from PBMCs, with at least 5.5 micrograms per sample. The percentages of naive CD45RAhigh/CD27high T cells were determined by flow cytometry on a PBMC aliquot from every donor.

Results and caveats for the whole study, not just this receptor: The percentage of naive T cells measured by flow cytometry correlated strongly with observed TCR beta diversity. Donor CMV infection status was unknown, potentially confounding age-related changes in expanded clonotypes. Total diversity estimates from one million sequenced T cells were considered lower bounds and underestimates. As age increased, observed TCR beta diversity per million T cells dropped in a roughly linear way, and a significant reduction was already evident by age approximately 40. The long-lived group showed more naive CD4+ T cells, fewer expanded clones and increased TCR diversity than the aged group, suggesting age selection. Bulk unsorted PBMC profiling prevented conclusive comparison of naive and antigen-experienced compartments.

The library relied on 5' RACE. These reads were obtained on an Illumina HiSeq 2500. A second roughly 6 to 12 cycle PCR used a sample-barcoded 5' primer and a J-beta primer mix. A template-switch 5' adaptor carrying 12 random nucleotides introduced a unique molecular identifier onto each TCR beta cDNA molecule. At least 2.5 million CDR3-containing paired-end reads were obtained from each sample. First-strand cDNA synthesis was performed from all RNA using the Mint cDNA synthesis kit, with priming by a TRBC-specific oligonucleotide. All cDNA was treated with uracil-DNA glycosylase and then went through a first 18-cycle PCR with the universal primers M1SS and BC2_uni_R. The authors' analysis ran thus. For normalization, 1 million high-quality reads, each with a distinct molecular identifier, were randomly selected from each sample. Reads with shared molecular identifiers were discarded instead of being binned into consensus sequences. MiTCR, with a Q25 quality threshold and the strictest error-elimination algorithm, was used for CDR3 identification, clonotype clustering and error correction. Lower-bound total TCR beta diversity was estimated with a nonparametric unseen species model using Euler transformation. The public reads were quality trimmed at Q25 with fastp and then assembled into clones with MiXCR by TCRdb, keeping productive beta chains. A single entry per CDR3 protein holds the most common genes and DNA from its merged rows. TCRdb's processing, not the study's, gives the V and J calls here. The sample records about 1 million distinct CDR3 sequences, less than 25% of which are singletons. The top ten hold around 0.75% of the sample.

Separately, the same data were catalogued under a study of T cells of mothers and their children. The second source states: Nine systemically healthy Caucasian individuals, comprising three mothers and their six children, were included as donors. cDNA synthesis used all of the extracted RNA, with roughly 1.5 ug of RNA in each 15 ul reaction. In the second PCR, the M1S primer added sample barcodes and 2-4 random nucleotides. Over 10 million TCR beta CDR3 reads came from each mother, compared with 2.5 million to 3.5 million reads from each child. Thymic selection shapes the output of TCR recombination in a similar way in related and unrelated pairs, and inherited differences have a minor effect. Normalized repertoire overlap was always found to be slightly, but never significantly, higher in related mother-child pairs than in unrelated mother-child pairs. No persistent microchimeric T cell clones were detected, at a sensitivity of approximately 100 clones per million clonotypes. Deep NGS was used in the study to compare the TCR beta repertoires of mothers and children and to look for features that separate related mother-child pairs from unrelated individuals. On average, the children were approximately 11 +/- 4 years old, while the mothers were 40 +/- 4 years old. Libraries were sequenced on Illumina HiSeq 2000 with 100+100 nt paired-end reads after adapter ligation with NEBNext reagents. To avoid cross-contamination, the mother libraries and the child libraries were prepared a month apart and sequenced in separate runs. For each donor, between about 500,000 and 2,000,000 distinct TCR beta clonotypes were identified. Naive TCR beta clonotypes were estimated from low-frequency clonotypes matched to each donor's FACS-determined naive share, without sorting.

This clonotype was obtained from a girl aged 2 to 9 in good health. The specimen was blood. The chain is encoded by TRBV10-3 joined to TRBJ2-5, and the D gene may be TRBD2, 5 bases matching. The CDR3: CATRPELVSETQYF. The DNA sequence follows: TGTGCCACCCGACCGGAACTAGTGTCAGAGACCCAGTACTTC.